The next 18 T cell receptor beta chains were all read from a single sample in a study of cytomegalovirus exposure and HLA in healthy donors. Using immunoSEQ multiplex PCR, the repertoire was profiled, and TCRdb retains in-frame clones only, with some absent. The table includes about 120,000 clones, about 85% detected once. The sample comprised PBMCs. The source is a woman aged 30 to 39 in good health and CMV-seronegative.

The rearrangement links TRBV7-9 to TRBJ2-1; D is perhaps TRBD2 (6 bases). This CDR3 is 15 amino acids long. CDR1 and CDR2 from the germline V gene are SEHNR and FQNEAQ (reference sequence). Trimming shortened V by 4 bases and J by 3 bases, and 13 bases separated the two germline ends. The CDR3 DNA is TGTGCCAGCAGCTCCCCGCTGGAGGGCTACAATGAGCAGTTCTTC. Protein sequence: CASSSPLEGYNEQFF. The full variable domain, rest sourced from reference TRBV7-9 and TRBJ2-1, is DTGVSQNPRHKITKRGQNVTFRCDPISEHNRLYWYRQTLGQGPEFLTYFQNEAQLEKSRLLSDRFSAERPKGSFSTLEIQRTEQGDSAMYLCASSSPLEGYNEQFFGPGTRLTVL.

This sequence joins TRBV9 and TRBJ2-5, with 7 bases that match TRBD1. In germline, CDR1 is SGDLS, CDR2 YYNGEE. The CDR3 has 16 amino acids. The trim removed 0 bases at V and 5 bases at J, leaving 10 bases unmatched. This CDR3 is CASSVGPAGGMETQYF. Here the CDR3 DNA reads TGTGCCAGCAGCGTAGGACCGGCAGGGGGTATGGAGACCCAGTACTTC.

The gene calls are TRBV18 and TRBJ2-1; D is uncertain. CDR1 is KGHSH, CDR2 LQKENI, per germline. V lost 3 bases and J 6 bases, leaving 9 bases between the germline ends. The CDR3 sequence is 13 residues long. The CDR3 loop is CASSPLTLNEQFF. For the CDR3, the DNA is TGTGCCAGCTCACCTCTAACCCTCAATGAGCAGTTCTTC.

V gene TRBV7-2 combines with J gene TRBJ2-1; possibly TRBD1 for D (6 bases). Germline CDR1 reads SGHTA; CDR2 reads FQGNSA. The V gene lost 2 bases and the J gene lost 4 bases, with 24 bases spanning the gap. The CDR3 is 19 amino acids. The CDR3: CASSLRHVTGTLQYNEQFF. DNA for the CDR3: TGTGCCAGCAGCTTAAGGCATGTCACAGGGACCCTCCAATACAATGAGCAGTTCTTC.

This chain uses TRBV7-2 with TRBJ2-7; the D gene is possibly TRBD1 (7 bases). The CDR3 runs 15 residues. Trimming cost V 2 bases and J 4 bases, with 15 bases left between them. Per the germline V gene, CDR1 is SGHTA and CDR2 is FQGNSA. The CDR3 coding sequence is TGTGCCAGCAGCTTATGGCAGGGGGGTAATTACGAGCAGTACTTC. Its protein is CASSLWQGGNYEQYF.

The V gene is TRBV5-1, the J gene TRBJ2-3; the D gene is possibly TRBD2 (7 bases). This CDR3 has 15 residues. Germline values: CDR1 SGHRS, CDR2 YFSETQ. The ends were cut back, 0 bases at V and 2 bases at J, with 10 bases in the middle. The CDR3 spells CASSLEGGPTDTQYF. CDR3 nucleotides: TGCGCCAGCAGCTTGGAGGGGGGGCCCACAGATACGCAGTATTTT.

The V gene is TRBV29-1, the J gene TRBJ2-4; 8 bases align to TRBD1. Trimming cost V 4 bases and J 10 bases; bases outside gene matches: 6. The CDR3 contains 12 residues. CDR1 and CDR2 from the germline V gene are SQVTM and ANQGSEA. The chain's CDR3 is CSVAGQGTIQYF. The CDR3 DNA reads as TGCAGCGTTGCCGGACAGGGAACGATTCAGTACTTC.

This clone was counted between two and nine times. A junction end diverges from the germline sequence, so it may reflect a read error. The J gene is TRBJ1-5, the V gene TRBV2, with D unresolved. CDR3 size: 14 residues. From germline, CDR1 is SNHLY and CDR2 FYNNEI. The CDR3 reads CASSEDGSDQPQHF. Here the CDR3 DNA reads TGTGCCAGCAGTGAAGACGGTAGCGATCAGCCCCAGCATTTT.

V usage is TRBV19 and J usage is TRBJ2-1; D is perhaps TRBD2 (6 bases). Trimming shortened V by 8 bases and J by 6 bases, and 17 bases separated the two germline ends. Germline-derived CDR1 and CDR2 are LNHDA and SQIVND (reference sequence). This CDR3 is built from 14 residues. CDR3 residues: CASQLAQTSNEQFF. The CDR3 region has the DNA TGTGCCAGTCAACTAGCCCAGACGTCCAATGAGCAGTTCTTC.

This clone was found once. This chain connects TRBV7-9 to TRBJ1-1, with D unclear. The ends were cut back, 3 bases at V and 0 bases at J, with 8 bases in the middle. CDR1 is SEHNR, CDR2 FQNEAQ, per germline (reference sequence). This CDR3 spans 14 amino acids. Here the CDR3 DNA reads TGTGCCAGCAGCTTGATGGAGCTGAACACTGAAGCTTTCTTT. Translation gives CASSLMELNTEAFF.

This chain connects TRBV10-2 to TRBJ2-7, with TRBD1 as a possible D gene (5 bases). The CDR3 runs to 13 residues. Germline lookup yields CDR1 WSHSY and CDR2 SAAADI. Deletions cut 10 bases from V and 1 base from J, with 14 bases between. The CDR3 nucleotides are TGCGCCACCGATACAGGACCTTCCTACGAGCAGTACTTC. Encoded protein: CATDTGPSYEQYF.

The genes are TRBV7-9 and TRBJ2-3; 7 bases match TRBD1. The CDR3 extends over 16 amino acids. Germline lookup yields CDR1 SEHNR and CDR2 FQNEAQ (reference sequence). The V and J ends lost 4 bases and 0 bases, in that order; junction bases with no gene match: 7. The CDR3 region has the DNA TGTGCCAGCAGCTCGAGAGGGGGCCTTAGCACAGATACGCAGTATTTT. It yields the protein CASSSRGGLSTDTQYF.

V gene TRBV7-2 combines with J gene TRBJ2-1, with unresolved D. The CDR3 has 14 amino acids. From germline, CDR1 is SGHTA and CDR2 FQGNSA. Trimming left V 0 bases short and J 4 bases short, with 7 bases between. CDR3 sequence (DNA): TGTGCCAGCAGCTTAGCGCGTGGTTACAATGAGCAGTTCTTC. Residues: CASSLARGYNEQFF.

This clone is a singleton in its sample. The chain recombines TRBV5-4 with TRBJ1-1; TRBD1 might be the D (5 bases). V shed 4 bases and J shed 3 bases, with 16 bases lying between them. In germline, CDR1 is SGHNT, CDR2 YYREEE (reference sequence). The CDR3 loop spans 15 amino acids. CDR3 in amino acids: CASSQGKRVDTEAFF. CDR3 sequence (DNA): TGTGCCAGCAGCCAGGGAAAAAGGGTCGACACTGAAGCTTTCTTT.

This clone was observed a few times. The chain is built from TRBV7-9 and TRBJ2-1; 10 bases are shared with TRBD2. The CDR3 extends over 16 amino acids. J was trimmed by 6 bases and V by 0 bases; bases with no gene match: 5. Germline lookup yields CDR1 SEHNR and CDR2 FQNEAQ (reference sequence). CDR3 region: CASSLAGVAGGNEQFF. CDR3 sequence (DNA): TGTGCCAGCAGCTTAGCTGGGGTAGCGGGGGGCAATGAGCAGTTCTTC.

The rearrangement uses TRBV7-2 and TRBJ1-2, with D maybe TRBD1 (5 bases). Trimming stripped 1 base from V and 8 bases from J, with 20 bases between. The CDR3 covers 16 residues. Germline V gene lookup returns CDR1 SGHTA and CDR2 FQGNSA. The CDR3 nucleotides are TGTGCCAGCAGCTTAGGGGGCTCGTTGGGTAAAACGGGCTACACCTTC. Residues: CASSLGGSLGKTGYTF.

This clone was counted a few times. J is TRBJ1-5 and V is TRBV30; D perhaps matches TRBD1 (5 bases). The CDR3 is 14 residues long. The V gene lost 2 bases and the J gene lost 6 bases, with 14 bases spanning the gap. Germline V CDR1 and CDR2: GTSNPN, SVGIG (reference sequence). CDR3 nucleotides: TGTGCCTGGAGTCGGCAGGGTGGGCCTCAGCCCCAGCATTTT. The encoded protein is CAWSRQGGPQPQHF.

The chain has TRBV2 and TRBJ2-2; D might be TRBD1 (5 bases). V shed 5 bases and J shed 2 bases, with 15 bases lying between them. The CDR3 length is 16 residues. CDR1 and CDR2 from the germline V gene are SNHLY and FYNNEI. CDR3 DNA sequence: TGTGCCAGCAGTTCTTCTCTCGACAGTAACACCGGGGAGCTGTTTTTT. This encodes CASSSSLDSNTGELFF.